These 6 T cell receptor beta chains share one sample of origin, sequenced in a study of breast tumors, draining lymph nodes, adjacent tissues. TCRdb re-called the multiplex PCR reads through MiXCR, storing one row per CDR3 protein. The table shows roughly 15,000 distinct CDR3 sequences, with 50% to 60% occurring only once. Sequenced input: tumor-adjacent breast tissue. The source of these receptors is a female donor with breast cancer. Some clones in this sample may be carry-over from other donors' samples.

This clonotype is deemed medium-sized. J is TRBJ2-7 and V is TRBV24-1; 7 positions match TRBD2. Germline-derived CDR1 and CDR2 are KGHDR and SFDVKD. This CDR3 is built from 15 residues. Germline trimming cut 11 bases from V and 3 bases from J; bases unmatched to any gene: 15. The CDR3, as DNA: TGTGCCAACGCAGAGGAGGGAGGGGATGGCTACGAGCAGTACTTC. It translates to CANAEEGGDGYEQYF.

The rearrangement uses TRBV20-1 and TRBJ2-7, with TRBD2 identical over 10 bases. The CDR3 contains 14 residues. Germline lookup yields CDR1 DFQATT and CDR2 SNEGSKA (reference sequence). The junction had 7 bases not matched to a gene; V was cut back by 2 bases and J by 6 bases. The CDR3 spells CSARTGTSDSEQYF. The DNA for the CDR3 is TGCAGTGCTAGAACCGGGACTAGCGACTCCGAGCAGTACTTC.

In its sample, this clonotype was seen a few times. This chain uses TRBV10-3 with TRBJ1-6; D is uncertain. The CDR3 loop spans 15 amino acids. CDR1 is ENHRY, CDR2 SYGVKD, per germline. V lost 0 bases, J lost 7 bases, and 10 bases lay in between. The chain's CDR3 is CAISESSRENSPLHF. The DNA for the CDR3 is TGTGCCATCAGTGAGTCGTCTAGGGAAAATTCACCCCTCCACTTT.

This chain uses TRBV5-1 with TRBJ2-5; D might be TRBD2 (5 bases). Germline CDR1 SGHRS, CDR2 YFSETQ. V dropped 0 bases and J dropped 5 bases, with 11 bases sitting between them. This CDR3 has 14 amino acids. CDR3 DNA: TGCGCCAGCAGCTTGGCCGGGGTGAGGGAGACCCAGTACTTC. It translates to CASSLAGVRETQYF.

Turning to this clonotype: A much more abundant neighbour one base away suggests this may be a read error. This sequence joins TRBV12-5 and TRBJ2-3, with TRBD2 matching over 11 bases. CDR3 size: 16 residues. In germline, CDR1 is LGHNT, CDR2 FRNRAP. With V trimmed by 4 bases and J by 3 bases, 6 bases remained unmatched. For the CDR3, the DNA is TGTGCTAGTGGTTGGGGGACTAGCGGTTTAACAGATACGCAGTATTTT. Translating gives CASGWGTSGLTDTQYF.

The CDR3 DNA reads TGTGCCAGCAGCGGTGGGACTAGCGGTGCCTACGAGCAGTACTTC. Its protein is CASSGGTSGAYEQYF. The chain uses TRBV9 and TRBJ2-7; 11 bases line up with TRBD2. The CDR3 is 15 amino acids. Germline loops: CDR1 SGDLS, CDR2 YYNGEE. J gave up 2 bases and V 3 bases, and 4 bases lay outside the gene matches. The full variable domain, its missing parts supplied by reference TRBV9 and TRBJ2-7, is DSGVTQTPKHLITATGQRVTLRCSPRSGDLSVYWYQQSLDQGLQFLIQYYNGEERAKGNILERFSAQQFPDLHSELNLSSLELGDSALYFCASSGGTSGAYEQYFGPGTRLTVT.